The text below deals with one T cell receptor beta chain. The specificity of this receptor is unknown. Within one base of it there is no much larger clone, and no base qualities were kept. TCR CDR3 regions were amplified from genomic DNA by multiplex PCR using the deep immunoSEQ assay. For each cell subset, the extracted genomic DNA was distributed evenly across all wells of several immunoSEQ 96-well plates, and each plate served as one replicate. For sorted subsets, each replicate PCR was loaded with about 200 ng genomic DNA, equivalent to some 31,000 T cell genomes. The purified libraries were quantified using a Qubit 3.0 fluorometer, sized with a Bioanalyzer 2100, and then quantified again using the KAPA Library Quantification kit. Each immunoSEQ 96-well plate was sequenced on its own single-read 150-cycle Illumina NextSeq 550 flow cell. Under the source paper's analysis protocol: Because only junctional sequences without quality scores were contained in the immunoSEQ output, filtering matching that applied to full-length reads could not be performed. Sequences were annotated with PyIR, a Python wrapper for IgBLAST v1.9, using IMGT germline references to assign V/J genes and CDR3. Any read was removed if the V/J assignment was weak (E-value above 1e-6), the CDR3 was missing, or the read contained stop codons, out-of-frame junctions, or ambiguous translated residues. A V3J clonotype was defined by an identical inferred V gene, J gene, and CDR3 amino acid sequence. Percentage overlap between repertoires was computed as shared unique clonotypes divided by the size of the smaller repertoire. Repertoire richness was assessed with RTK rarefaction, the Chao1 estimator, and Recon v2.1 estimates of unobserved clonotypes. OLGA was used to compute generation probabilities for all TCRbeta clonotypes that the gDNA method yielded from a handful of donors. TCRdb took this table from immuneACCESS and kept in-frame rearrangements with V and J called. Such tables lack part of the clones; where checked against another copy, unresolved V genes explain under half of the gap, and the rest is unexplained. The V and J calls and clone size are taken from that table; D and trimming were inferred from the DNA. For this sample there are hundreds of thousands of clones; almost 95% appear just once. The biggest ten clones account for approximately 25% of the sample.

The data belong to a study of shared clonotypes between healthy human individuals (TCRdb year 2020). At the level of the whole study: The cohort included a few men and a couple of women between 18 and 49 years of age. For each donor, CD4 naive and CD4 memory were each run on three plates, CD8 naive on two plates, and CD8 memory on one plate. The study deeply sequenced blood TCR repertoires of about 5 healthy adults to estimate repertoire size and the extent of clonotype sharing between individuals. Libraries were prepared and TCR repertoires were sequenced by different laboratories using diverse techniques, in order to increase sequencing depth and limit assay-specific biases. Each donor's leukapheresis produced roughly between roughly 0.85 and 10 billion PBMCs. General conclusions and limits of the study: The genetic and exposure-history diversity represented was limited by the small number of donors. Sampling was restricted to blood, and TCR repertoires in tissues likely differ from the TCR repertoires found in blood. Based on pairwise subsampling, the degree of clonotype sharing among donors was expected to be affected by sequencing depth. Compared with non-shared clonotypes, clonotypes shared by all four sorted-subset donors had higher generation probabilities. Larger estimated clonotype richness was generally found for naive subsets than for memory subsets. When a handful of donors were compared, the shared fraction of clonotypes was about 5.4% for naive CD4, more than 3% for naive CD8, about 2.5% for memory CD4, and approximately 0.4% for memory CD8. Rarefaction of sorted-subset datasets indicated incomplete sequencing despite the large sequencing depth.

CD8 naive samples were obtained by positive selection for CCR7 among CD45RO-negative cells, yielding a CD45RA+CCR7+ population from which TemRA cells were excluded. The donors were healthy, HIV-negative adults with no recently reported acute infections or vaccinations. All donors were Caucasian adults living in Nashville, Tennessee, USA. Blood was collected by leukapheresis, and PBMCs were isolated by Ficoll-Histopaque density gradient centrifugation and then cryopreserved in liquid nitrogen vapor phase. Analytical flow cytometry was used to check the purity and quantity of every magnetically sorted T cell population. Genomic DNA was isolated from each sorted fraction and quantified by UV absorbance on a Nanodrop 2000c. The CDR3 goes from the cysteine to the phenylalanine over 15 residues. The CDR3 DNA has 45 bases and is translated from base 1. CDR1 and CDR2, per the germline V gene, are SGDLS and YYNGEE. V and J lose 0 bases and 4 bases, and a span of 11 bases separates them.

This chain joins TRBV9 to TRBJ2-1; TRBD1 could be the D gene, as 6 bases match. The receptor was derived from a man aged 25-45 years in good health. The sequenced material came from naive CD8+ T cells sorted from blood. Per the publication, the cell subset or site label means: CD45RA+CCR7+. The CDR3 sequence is CASSVDRAVYNEQFF. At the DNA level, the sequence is TGTGCCAGCAGCGTAGACAGGGCGGTTTACAATGAGCAGTTCTTC. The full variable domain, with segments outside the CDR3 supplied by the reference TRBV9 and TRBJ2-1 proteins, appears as DSGVTQTPKHLITATGQRVTLRCSPRSGDLSVYWYQQSLDQGLQFLIQYYNGEERAKGNILERFSAQQFPDLHSELNLSSLELGDSALYFCASSVDRAVYNEQFFGPGTRLTVL.